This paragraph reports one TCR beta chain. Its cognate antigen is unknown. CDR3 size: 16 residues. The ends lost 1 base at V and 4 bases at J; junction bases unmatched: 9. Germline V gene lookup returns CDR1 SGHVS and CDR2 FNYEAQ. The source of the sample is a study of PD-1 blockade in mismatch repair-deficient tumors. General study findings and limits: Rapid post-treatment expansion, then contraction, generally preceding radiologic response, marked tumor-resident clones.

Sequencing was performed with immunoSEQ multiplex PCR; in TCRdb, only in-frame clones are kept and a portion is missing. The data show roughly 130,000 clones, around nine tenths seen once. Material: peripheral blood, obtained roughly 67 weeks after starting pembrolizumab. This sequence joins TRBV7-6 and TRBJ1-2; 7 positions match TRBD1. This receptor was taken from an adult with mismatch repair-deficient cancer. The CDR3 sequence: CASSLEVEPGGYGYTF. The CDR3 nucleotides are TGTGCCAGCAGCTTAGAAGTAGAACCAGGGGGCTATGGCTACACCTTC.